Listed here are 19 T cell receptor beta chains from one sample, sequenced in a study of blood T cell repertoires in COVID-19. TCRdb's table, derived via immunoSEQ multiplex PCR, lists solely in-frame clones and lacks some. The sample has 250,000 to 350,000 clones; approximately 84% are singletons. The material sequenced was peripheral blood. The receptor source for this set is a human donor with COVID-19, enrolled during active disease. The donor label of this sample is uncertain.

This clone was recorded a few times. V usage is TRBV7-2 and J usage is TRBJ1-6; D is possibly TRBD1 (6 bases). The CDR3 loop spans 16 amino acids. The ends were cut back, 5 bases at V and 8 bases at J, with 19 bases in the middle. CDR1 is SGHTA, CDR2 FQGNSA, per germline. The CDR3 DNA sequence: TGTGCCAGCAGCCCCCAAACGGGGGGGCAGGATTCACCCCTCCACTTT. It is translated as CASSPQTGGQDSPLHF. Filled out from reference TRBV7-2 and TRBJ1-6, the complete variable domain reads GAGVSQSPSNKVTEKGKDVELRCDPISGHTALYWYRQSLGQGLEFLIYFQGNSAPDKSGLPSDRFSAERTGGSVSTLTIQRTQQEDSAVYLCASSPQTGGQDSPLHFGNGTRLTVT.

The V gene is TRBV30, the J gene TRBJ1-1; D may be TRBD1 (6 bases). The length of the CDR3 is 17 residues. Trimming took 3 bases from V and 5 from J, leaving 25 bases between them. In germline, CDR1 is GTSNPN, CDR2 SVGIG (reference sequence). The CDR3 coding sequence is TGTGCCTGGAGCCAGGGGTCTGTCGGTGGGGGAGAGACTGAAGCTTTCTTT. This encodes CAWSQGSVGGGETEAFF.

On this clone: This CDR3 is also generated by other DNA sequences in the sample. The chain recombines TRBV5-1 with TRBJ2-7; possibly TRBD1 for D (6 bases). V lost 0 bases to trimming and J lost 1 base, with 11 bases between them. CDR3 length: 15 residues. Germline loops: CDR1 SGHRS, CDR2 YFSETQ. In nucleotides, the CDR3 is TGCGCCAGCAGCTTGGCGGCAGGGGATTCCTACGAGCAGTACTTC. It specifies CASSLAAGDSYEQYF.

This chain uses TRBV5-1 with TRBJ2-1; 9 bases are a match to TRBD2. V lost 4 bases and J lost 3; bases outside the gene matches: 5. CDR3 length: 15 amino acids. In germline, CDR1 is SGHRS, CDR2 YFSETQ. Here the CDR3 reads CASSPRTSDYNEQFF. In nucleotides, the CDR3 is TGCGCCAGCAGCCCCAGGACTAGCGACTACAATGAGCAGTTCTTC. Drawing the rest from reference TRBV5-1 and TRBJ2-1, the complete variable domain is KAGVTQTPRYLIKTRGQQVTLSCSPISGHRSVSWYQQTPGQGLQFLFEYFSETQRNKGNFPGRFSGRQFSNSRSEMNVSTLELGDSALYLCASSPRTSDYNEQFFGPGTRLTVL.

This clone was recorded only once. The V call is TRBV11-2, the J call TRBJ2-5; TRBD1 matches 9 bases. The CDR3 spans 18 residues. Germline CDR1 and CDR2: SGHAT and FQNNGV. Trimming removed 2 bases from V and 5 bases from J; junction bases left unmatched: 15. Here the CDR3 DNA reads TGTGCCAGCAGCTTATTTGGCGGACAGGGGAACGTACAGGAGACCCAGTACTTC. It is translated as CASSLFGGQGNVQETQYF.

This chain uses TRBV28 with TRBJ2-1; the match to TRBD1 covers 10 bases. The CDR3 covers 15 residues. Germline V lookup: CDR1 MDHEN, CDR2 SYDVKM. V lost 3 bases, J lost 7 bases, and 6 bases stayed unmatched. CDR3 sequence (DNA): TGTGCCAGCAGTTTCGACAGGGGGCGACAAAATGAGCAGTTCTTC. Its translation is CASSFDRGRQNEQFF.

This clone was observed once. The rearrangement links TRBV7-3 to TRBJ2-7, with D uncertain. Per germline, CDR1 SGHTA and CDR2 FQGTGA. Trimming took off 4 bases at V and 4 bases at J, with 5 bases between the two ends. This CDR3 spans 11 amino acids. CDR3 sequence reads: CASSSPYEQYF. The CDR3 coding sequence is TGTGCCAGCAGCTCCCCGTACGAGCAGTACTTC. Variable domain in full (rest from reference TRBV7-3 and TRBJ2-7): GAGVSQTPSNKVTEKGKYVELRCDPISGHTALYWYRQSLGQGPEFLIYFQGTGAADDSGLPNDRFFAVRPEGSVSTLKIQRTERGDSAVYLCASSSPYEQYFGPGTRLTVT.

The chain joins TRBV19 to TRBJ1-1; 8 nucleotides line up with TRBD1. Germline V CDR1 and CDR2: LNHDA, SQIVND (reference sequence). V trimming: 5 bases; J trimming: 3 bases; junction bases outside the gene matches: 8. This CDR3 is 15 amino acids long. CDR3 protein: CASSVTGGLDTEAFF. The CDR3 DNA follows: TGTGCCAGTAGTGTTACAGGGGGTTTAGACACTGAAGCTTTCTTT. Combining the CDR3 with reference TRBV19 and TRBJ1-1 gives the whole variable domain DGGITQSPKYLFRKEGQNVTLSCEQNLNHDAMYWYRQDPGQGLRLIYYSQIVNDFQKGDIAEGYSVSREKKESFPLTVTSAQKNPTAFYLCASSVTGGLDTEAFFGQGTRLTVV.

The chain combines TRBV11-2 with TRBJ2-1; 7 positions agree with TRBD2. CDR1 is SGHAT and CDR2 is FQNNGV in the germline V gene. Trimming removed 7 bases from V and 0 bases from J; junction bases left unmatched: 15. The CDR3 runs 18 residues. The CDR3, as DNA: TGTGCCAGCAATCCGGGACTATCCACCAGGAGCTCCTACAATGAGCAGTTCTTC. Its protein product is CASNPGLSTRSSYNEQFF.

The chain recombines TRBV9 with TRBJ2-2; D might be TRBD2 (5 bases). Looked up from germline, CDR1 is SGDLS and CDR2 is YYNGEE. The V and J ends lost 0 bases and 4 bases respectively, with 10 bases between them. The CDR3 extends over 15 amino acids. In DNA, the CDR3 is TGTGCCAGCAGCGTAGCTTTGGGGAGCACCGGGGAGCTGTTTTTT. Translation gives CASSVALGSTGELFF.

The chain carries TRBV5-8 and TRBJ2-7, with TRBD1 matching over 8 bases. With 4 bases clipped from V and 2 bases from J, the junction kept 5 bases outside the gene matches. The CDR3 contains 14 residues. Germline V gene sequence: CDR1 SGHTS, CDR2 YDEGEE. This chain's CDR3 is CASSPGRGPYEQYF. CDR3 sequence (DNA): TGTGCCAGCAGCCCTGGCAGGGGGCCCTACGAGCAGTACTTC.

In DNA, the CDR3 is TGTGCCAGCAGCTTAGTGGGGGGGGGCCCTTACGAGCAGTACTTC. Translating gives CASSLVGGGPYEQYF. The chain carries TRBV7-6 and TRBJ2-7; D perhaps matches TRBD2 (7 bases). The CDR3 sequence is 15 residues long. The germline gives CDR1 SGHVS, CDR2 FNYEAQ. V dropped 1 base and J dropped 4 bases, with 14 bases sitting between them.

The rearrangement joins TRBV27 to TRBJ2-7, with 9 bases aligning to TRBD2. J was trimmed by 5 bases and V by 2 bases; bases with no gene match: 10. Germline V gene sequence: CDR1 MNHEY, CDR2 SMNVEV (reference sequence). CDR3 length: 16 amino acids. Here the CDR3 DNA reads TGTGCCAGCAGTTTAACTGGGACTAGCTCCTTAAACGAGCAGTACTTC. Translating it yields CASSLTGTSSLNEQYF.

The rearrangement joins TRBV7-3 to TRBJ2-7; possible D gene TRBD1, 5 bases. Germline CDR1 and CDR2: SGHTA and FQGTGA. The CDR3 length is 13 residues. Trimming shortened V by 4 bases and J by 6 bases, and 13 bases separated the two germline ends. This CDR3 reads CASSSPGSPEQYF. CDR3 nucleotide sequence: TGTGCCAGCAGCTCCCCAGGGTCCCCCGAGCAGTACTTC.

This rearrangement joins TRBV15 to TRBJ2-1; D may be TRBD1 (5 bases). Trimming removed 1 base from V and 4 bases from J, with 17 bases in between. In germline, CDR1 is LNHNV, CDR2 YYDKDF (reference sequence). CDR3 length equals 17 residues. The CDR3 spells CATSRGQGRRTYNEQFF. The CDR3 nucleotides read TGTGCCACCAGCAGAGGGCAGGGAAGAAGAACTTACAATGAGCAGTTCTTC.

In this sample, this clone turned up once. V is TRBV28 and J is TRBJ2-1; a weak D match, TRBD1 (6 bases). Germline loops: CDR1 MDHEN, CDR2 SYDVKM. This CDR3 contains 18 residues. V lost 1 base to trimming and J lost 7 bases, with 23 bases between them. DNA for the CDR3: TGTGCCAGCAGTTTATCCTCCCTCAGGGGAAGGAGGAATAATGAGCAGTTCTTC. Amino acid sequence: CASSLSSLRGRRNNEQFF.

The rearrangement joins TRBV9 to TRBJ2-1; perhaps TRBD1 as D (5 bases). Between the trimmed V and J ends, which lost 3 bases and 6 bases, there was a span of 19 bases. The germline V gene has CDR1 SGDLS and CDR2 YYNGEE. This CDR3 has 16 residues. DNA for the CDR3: TGTGCCAGCAGCGCGACCGGACACAAAAGGAGCAATGAGCAGTTCTTC. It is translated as CASSATGHKRSNEQFF.

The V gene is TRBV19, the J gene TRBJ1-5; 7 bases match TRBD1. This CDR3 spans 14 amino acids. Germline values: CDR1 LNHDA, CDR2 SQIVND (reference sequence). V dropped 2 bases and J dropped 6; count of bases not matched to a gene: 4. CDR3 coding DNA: TGTGCCAGTAGTATAAGGACAGGAGCTCAGCCCCAGCATTTT. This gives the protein CASSIRTGAQPQHF.

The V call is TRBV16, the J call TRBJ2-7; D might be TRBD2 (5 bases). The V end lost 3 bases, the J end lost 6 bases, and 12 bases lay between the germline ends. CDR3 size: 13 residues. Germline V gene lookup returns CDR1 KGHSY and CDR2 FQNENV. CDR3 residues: CASSQERSLEQYF. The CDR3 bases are TGTGCCAGCAGCCAGGAGCGGTCACTCGAGCAGTACTTC.